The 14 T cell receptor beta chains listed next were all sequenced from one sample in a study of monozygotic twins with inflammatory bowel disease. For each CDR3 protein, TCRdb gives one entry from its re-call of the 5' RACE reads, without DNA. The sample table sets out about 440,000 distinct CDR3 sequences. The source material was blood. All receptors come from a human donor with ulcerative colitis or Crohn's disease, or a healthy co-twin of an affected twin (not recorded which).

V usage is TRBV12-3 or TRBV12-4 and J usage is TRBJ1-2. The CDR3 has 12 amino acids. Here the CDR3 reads CASSSGHYGYTF.

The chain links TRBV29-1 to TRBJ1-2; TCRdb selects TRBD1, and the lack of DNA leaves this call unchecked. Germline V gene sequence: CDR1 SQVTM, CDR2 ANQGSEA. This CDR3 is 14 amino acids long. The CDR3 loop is CSVPSGGAFYGYTF.

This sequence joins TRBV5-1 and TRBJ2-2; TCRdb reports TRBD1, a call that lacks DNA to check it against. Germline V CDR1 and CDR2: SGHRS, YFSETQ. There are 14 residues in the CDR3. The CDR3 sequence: CASSFVQGSGELFF.

The CDR3 is CASSLPPGGSLTAGELFF. The chain combines TRBV7-2 with TRBJ2-2; the D gene TCRdb calls, TRBD2, cannot be checked with no DNA. There are 18 residues in the CDR3. CDR1 and CDR2 from the germline V gene are SGHTA and FQGNSA.

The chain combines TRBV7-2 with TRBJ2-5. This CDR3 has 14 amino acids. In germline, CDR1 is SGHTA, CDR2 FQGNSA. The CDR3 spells CASSLPGSWETQYF.

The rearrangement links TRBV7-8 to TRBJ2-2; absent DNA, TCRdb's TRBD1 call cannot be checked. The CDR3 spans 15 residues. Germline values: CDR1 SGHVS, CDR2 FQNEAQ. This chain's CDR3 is CASSQTGVSTGELFF.

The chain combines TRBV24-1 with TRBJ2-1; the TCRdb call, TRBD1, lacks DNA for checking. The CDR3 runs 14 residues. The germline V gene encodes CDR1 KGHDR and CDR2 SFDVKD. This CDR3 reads CATSDLKGSNEQFF.

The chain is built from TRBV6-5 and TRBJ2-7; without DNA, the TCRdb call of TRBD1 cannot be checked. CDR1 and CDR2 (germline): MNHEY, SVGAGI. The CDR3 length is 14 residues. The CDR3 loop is CASSSRDRGLEQYF.

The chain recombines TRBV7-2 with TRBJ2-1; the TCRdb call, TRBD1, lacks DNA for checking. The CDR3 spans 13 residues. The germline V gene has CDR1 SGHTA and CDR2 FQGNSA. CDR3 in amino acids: CASSTQGYNEQFF.

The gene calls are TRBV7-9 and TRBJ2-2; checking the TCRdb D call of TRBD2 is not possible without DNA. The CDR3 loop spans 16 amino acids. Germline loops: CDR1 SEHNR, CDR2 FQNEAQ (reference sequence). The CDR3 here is CASSLVAGTRRGELFF.

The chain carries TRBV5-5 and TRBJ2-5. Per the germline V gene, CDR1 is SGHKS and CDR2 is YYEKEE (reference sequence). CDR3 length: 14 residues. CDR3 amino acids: CASSWDTRQETQYF.

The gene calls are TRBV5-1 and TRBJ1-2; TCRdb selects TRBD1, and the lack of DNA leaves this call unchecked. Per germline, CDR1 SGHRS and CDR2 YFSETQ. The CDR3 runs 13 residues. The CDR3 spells CASSPNPGYGYTF. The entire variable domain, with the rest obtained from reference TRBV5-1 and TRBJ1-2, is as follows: KAGVTQTPRYLIKTRGQQVTLSCSPISGHRSVSWYQQTPGQGLQFLFEYFSETQRNKGNFPGRFSGRQFSNSRSEMNVSTLELGDSALYLCASSPNPGYGYTFGSGTRLTVV.

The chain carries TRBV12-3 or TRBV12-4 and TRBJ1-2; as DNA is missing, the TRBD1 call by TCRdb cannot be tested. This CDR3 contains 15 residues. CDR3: CASRRLGTGGYGYTF.

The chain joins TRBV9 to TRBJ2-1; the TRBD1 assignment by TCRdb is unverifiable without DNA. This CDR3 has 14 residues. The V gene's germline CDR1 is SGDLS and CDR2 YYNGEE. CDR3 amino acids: CASSVGSGWDEQFF.